Presented here are 9 T cell receptor beta chains from one specimen sequenced in a study of T cells after yellow fever vaccination. Via MiXCR, TCRdb re-called the 5' RACE reads, giving one row per CDR3 protein. This sample carries about 340,000 distinct CDR3 sequences, around an eighth of them seen once, and the ten largest clones take 2.5% to 4%. The specimen was CD4+ T cells sorted from PBMCs, collected 15 days after the yellow fever booster vaccination. Receptors originate from a man aged 18 to 29 who received the YFV17D yellow fever vaccine.

This clonotype was seen a handful of times. V usage is TRBV9 and J usage is TRBJ1-6; possible D gene TRBD1, 5 bases. Germline assignment: CDR1 SGDLS and CDR2 YYNGEE. With 2 bases removed from V and 7 bases from J, the gap between germline ends came to 10 bases. CDR3 size: 14 residues. The CDR3 DNA follows: TGTGCCAGCAGCGTCCGTAGGGACAATTCACCCCTCCACTTT. Amino acids: CASSVRRDNSPLHF.

The chain uses TRBV5-1 and TRBJ2-3; a weak D match, TRBD2 (5 bases). The CDR3 is 14 residues long. V was pared by 5 bases and J by 1 base, with 11 bases between. Germline V gene data show CDR1 as SGHRS and CDR2 as YFSETQ. The CDR3 reads CASRTGYRTDTQYF. Written as DNA, the CDR3 is TGCGCCAGCAGGACGGGGTACCGCACAGATACGCAGTATTTT.

The chain is built from TRBV15 and TRBJ2-1; D call uncertain. V was shortened by 0 bases and J by 6 bases, with 6 bases between the two germline ends. Germline V lookup: CDR1 LNHNV, CDR2 YYDKDF (reference sequence). This CDR3 has 13 residues. The DNA for the CDR3 is TGTGCCACCAGCAGAGATAGGCCCAATGAGCAGTTCTTC. Translated: CATSRDRPNEQFF.

At least ten counts were recorded for this clonotype. This chain links TRBV4-3 with TRBJ2-1; 7 bases agree with TRBD2. The germline gives CDR1 LGHNA, CDR2 YSLEER. The CDR3 runs to 14 residues. V was pared by 5 bases and J by 8 bases, with 9 bases of the junction left unmatched. CDR3 sequence (DNA): TGCGCCAGCAGCTCTGGGGTCCGGGGGGATGAGCAGTTCTTC. Translation: CASSSGVRGDEQFF.

The sample holds a few counts of this clonotype. This chain uses TRBV7-2 with TRBJ2-1, with D possibly being TRBD2 (5 bases). Germline V gene data show CDR1 as SGHTA and CDR2 as FQGNSA. V was shortened by 1 base and J by 6 bases, with 13 bases between the two germline ends. CDR3 length equals 15 residues. CDR3 sequence reads: CASSLVLRGGNEQFF. CDR3 DNA: TGTGCCAGCAGCTTAGTTCTTCGGGGTGGCAATGAGCAGTTCTTC.

V is TRBV11-2 and J is TRBJ2-2, with D unclear. CDR1 and CDR2 from the germline V gene are SGHAT and FQNNGV. The V end lost 1 base, the J end lost 6 bases, and 12 bases lay between the germline ends. The CDR3 contains 15 residues. The CDR3 sequence: CASSLARLGSGELFF. CDR3 nucleotides: TGTGCCAGCAGCTTAGCCCGACTTGGATCCGGGGAGCTGTTTTTT.

This clonotype was picked up many times. The chain couples TRBV7-2 to TRBJ2-7, with 7 bases lining up with TRBD2. The CDR3 extends over 15 amino acids. V gave up 3 bases and J gave up 5 bases; unmatched junction bases: 10. Germline V gene lookup returns CDR1 SGHTA and CDR2 FQGNSA. CDR3 amino acids: CASSLSERGSNEQYF. CDR3 DNA sequence: TGTGCCAGCAGCTTGTCCGAGCGGGGTAGCAACGAGCAGTACTTC.

The rearrangement links TRBV6-5 to TRBJ1-1; weak D call: TRBD1 (5 bases). Germline CDR1 is MNHEY and CDR2 is SVGAGI. Between the trimmed V and J ends, which lost 2 bases and 4 bases, there was a span of 14 bases. The length of the CDR3 is 15 residues. The CDR3 protein is CASSYGYQGRTEAFF. The CDR3 DNA reads as TGTGCCAGCAGTTACGGTTACCAGGGACGCACTGAAGCTTTCTTT.

The gene calls are TRBV13 and TRBJ2-7; D is possibly TRBD1 (5 bases). The germline V gene has CDR1 PRHDT and CDR2 FYEKMQ (reference sequence). V gave up 1 base and J gave up 2 bases, with 15 bases separating them. The CDR3 consists of 16 residues. The CDR3 here is CASSLAPAGITYEQYF. CDR3 nucleotides: TGTGCCAGCAGCTTAGCCCCCGCAGGGATAACCTACGAGCAGTACTTC.